This T cell receptor beta chain was captured by sequencing in a study of blood T cell repertoires in COVID-19. Here immunoSEQ multiplex PCR was the method, and the copy in TCRdb shows in-frame clones only, minus some. Here the sample spans roughly 380,000 clones, more than 70% being singletons. The V and J ends lost 5 bases and 6 bases respectively, with 10 bases between them. The CDR3 loop spans 12 amino acids. Germline CDR1 and CDR2: SGHVS and FQNEAQ. Study members were between roughly 18 and 90 years old and lived in 25 or so US regions. The clonotype originates from a man younger than 45 who had recovered from COVID-19. Sequenced input: PBMCs or T cells enriched from blood (not recorded which). J is TRBJ1-1 and V is TRBV7-8, with D possibly being TRBD1 (5 bases). In nucleotides, the CDR3 is TGTGCCAGCAGCCCCGGGACTCCTGAAGCTTTCTTT. It yields the protein CASSPGTPEAFF. The full variable domain, rest sourced from reference TRBV7-8 and TRBJ1-1, is GAGVSQSPRYKVAKRGQDVALRCDPISGHVSLFWYQQALGQGPEFLTYFQNEAQLDKSGLPSDRFFAERPEGSVSTLKIQRTQQEDSAVYLCASSPGTPEAFFGQGTRLTVV.